These T cell receptor beta chains were read from a single sample in a study of blood T cell repertoires in COVID-19. Sequencing was performed with immunoSEQ multiplex PCR; in TCRdb, only in-frame clones are kept and a portion is missing. Seen here are approximately 98,000 clones, about two thirds observed once, and the top ten hold around 1.9%. The sample taken for sequencing was peripheral blood. These receptors were obtained from a woman aged 40 to 55 with acute or convalescent COVID-19. CDR3s include the opening cysteine and the closing phenylalanine or tryptophan. D genes are given only for firm matches. Expanded clones get a size class; other rows say once, few or many, or leave the size out.

J | D | size | V | CDR3 | DNA
TRBJ1-1 | TRBD1 | NA | TRBV5-1 | CASSLAGRGRVMNTEAFF | TGCGCCAGCAGCTTGGCCGGGAGGGGGCGGGTAATGAACACTGAAGCTTTCTTT
TRBJ2-2 | TRBD2 | few | TRBV5-1 | CASSLLAGLNTGELFF | TGCGCCAGCAGCTTGCTAGCGGGGTTAAACACCGGGGAGCTGTTTTTT
TRBJ1-3 | TRBD1 | NA | TRBV28 | CASRDTTGASENTIYF | TGTGCCAGCAGAGACACGACAGGGGCCTCTGAAAACACCATATATTTT
TRBJ2-1 | TRBD2 | NA | TRBV5-1 | CASRRSGGENEQFF | TGCGCCAGCAGACGTAGCGGGGGGGAAAATGAGCAGTTCTTC
TRBJ1-2 | TRBD1 | NA | TRBV7-2 | CASSWGQGNYGYTF | TGTGCCAGCAGCTGGGGACAGGGAAATTATGGCTACACCTTC
TRBJ1-3 | NA | NA | TRBV7-9 | CASSSTGRSGNTIYF | TGTGCCAGCAGCTCAACAGGACGCTCTGGAAACACCATATATTTT
TRBJ2-7 | NA | once | TRBV28 | CASSSSLRTGVHEQYF | TGTGCCAGCAGTTCGTCCCTCCGAACGGGGGTGCACGAGCAGTACTTC
TRBJ1-3 | TRBD1 | NA | TRBV14 | CASSRGQDTTIYF | TGTGCCAGCAGCCGAGGACAGGATACCACCATATATTTT
TRBJ1-2 | NA | NA | TRBV9 | CASSVATEAAYGYTF | TGTGCCAGCAGCGTAGCTACTGAGGCAGCCTATGGCTACACCTTC
TRBJ2-2 | NA | NA | TRBV7-7 | CASSSGGGSNTGELFF | TGTGCCAGCAGCTCTGGGGGGGGCTCGAACACCGGGGAGCTGTTTTTT
TRBJ2-7 | TRBD1 | NA | TRBV28 | CASSQTGGVWQYF | TGTGCCAGCAGTCAGACAGGGGGTGTTTGGCAGTACTTC
TRBJ2-1 | NA | few | TRBV21-1 | CASSQRGGGVNEQFF | TGTGCCAGCAGCCAGCGAGGGGGCGGGGTTAATGAGCAGTTCTTC
TRBJ1-5 | NA | NA | TRBV7-2 | CASSTELSPQHF | TGTGCCAGCAGCACTGAGCTATCGCCCCAGCATTTT
TRBJ2-5 | TRBD2 | NA | TRBV29-1 | CSVEPGGETQYF | TGCAGCGTTGAGCCGGGGGGAGAGACCCAGTACTTC
TRBJ2-1 | TRBD2 | NA | TRBV29-1 | CSALAGGVGEQFF | TGCAGCGCCTTAGCGGGGGGGGTTGGAGAGCAGTTCTTC
TRBJ1-1 | TRBD1 | many | TRBV5-5 | CASSFETGFPEAFF | TGTGCCAGCAGCTTTGAGACAGGGTTCCCTGAAGCTTTCTTT
TRBJ2-5 | NA | NA | TRBV10-3 | CATSSDSETQYF | TGTGCCACCAGTTCGGACTCAGAGACCCAGTACTTC
TRBJ2-2 | NA | NA | TRBV21-1 | CASSKGFRGARTGELFF | TGTGCCAGCAGCAAAGGGTTCCGGGGGGCCCGCACCGGGGAGCTGTTTTTT
TRBJ1-5 | TRBD1 | NA | TRBV11-2 | CASSQQGVGQPQHF | TGTGCCAGCAGCCAACAGGGGGTAGGTCAGCCCCAGCATTTT
TRBJ1-2 | NA | once | TRBV6-2/TRBV6-3 | CASSNTALGHYGYTF | TGTGCCAGCAGTAATACCGCCTTGGGCCACTATGGCTACACCTTC
TRBJ2-7 | TRBD1 | NA | TRBV6-5 | CASSKGQTAYEQYF | TGTGCCAGCAGTAAGGGACAGACAGCCTACGAGCAGTACTTC
TRBJ2-5 | NA | once | TRBV7-9 | CASTSGQGTQYF | TGTGCCAGCACCTCAGGGCAGGGGACCCAGTACTTC
TRBJ1-6 | TRBD1 | NA | TRBV28 | CASSWPGTVYNSPLHF | TGTGCCAGCAGTTGGCCCGGGACAGTGTATAATTCACCCCTCCACTTT